This entry lists 12 T cell receptor beta chains sequenced from one sample in a study of spatial heterogeneity in lung cancer (dated 2019 in TCRdb). Beyond this particular receptor, the publication reports: The tumor nonsynonymous mutation count correlated with the number of expanded intratumoral alpha and beta TCRs.

In light of the paper, this sample's time point label describes: sample taken at primary tumor resection. Library preparation used 5' RACE. TCRdb shows the sequencer as NextSeq 500. Starting from the raw public reads, TCRdb applied fastp trimming at Q25, assembled clones with MiXCR and retained in-frame beta chains. Every distinct CDR3 protein forms one entry, paired with its most common genes and DNA. For this sample the table gives roughly 17,000 distinct CDR3 sequences, of which 6% to 7% were detected only once. Roughly a fifth of the sample goes to the ten largest clones. These TCRs are of unknown antigen specificity. Material: lung tumor tissue, obtained at surgery. These receptors were collected from a female donor with early-stage non-small cell lung cancer.

This clonotype was picked up many times. Because the library targeted alpha chains, this beta chain is an off-target read whose size means little. The chain uses TRBV4-3 and TRBJ2-1; 10 bases map to TRBD2. V lost 6 bases to trimming and J lost 7 bases; unmatched junction nucleotides: 9. The CDR3 extends over 15 amino acids. The V gene's germline CDR1 is LGHNA and CDR2 YSLEER. The chain's CDR3 is CASRGPGLAPNEQFF. The DNA for the CDR3 is TGCGCCAGCAGGGGACCGGGACTAGCGCCTAATGAGCAGTTCTTC.

This clonotype was seen more than once but under ten times. For a library built for alpha chains, this beta chain is a stray read; little rests on its size. This chain links TRBV6-1 with TRBJ2-5; a possible D gene is TRBD2 (6 bases). The CDR3 extends over 15 amino acids. V was clipped by 7 bases and J by 1 base, with 16 bases between them. Germline assignment: CDR1 MNHNS and CDR2 SASEGT. CDR3 DNA sequence: TGTGCCAGCATAAAGCTGGGCGGGGTCCAAGAGACCCAGTACTTC. It translates to CASIKLGGVQETQYF.

This clonotype was counted many times. The library was prepared for alpha chains; this beta chain is a stray read, so its frequency means little. The J gene is TRBJ1-1, the V gene TRBV6-2 or TRBV6-3, with a weak D call TRBD1 (5 bases). The CDR3 spans 11 residues. CDR1 and CDR2 (germline): MNHEY, SVGEGT. V was trimmed by 7 bases and J by 4 bases, leaving 7 bases between them. CDR3 nucleotides: TGTGCCAGCATCCAGGGCACTGAAGCTTTCTTT. It specifies CASIQGTEAFF.

This clonotype was found many times. As an off-target read in a library built for alpha chains, this beta chain has a frequency of little significance. This sequence joins TRBV15 and TRBJ1-5, with D possibly matching TRBD1 (6 bases). V was cut by 3 bases and J by 2 bases, with 23 bases left in between. The CDR3 is made up of 19 amino acids. The germline V gene has CDR1 LNHNV and CDR2 YYDKDF (reference sequence). This CDR3 reads CATSRAPGAGRRGNQPQHF. The CDR3, as DNA: TGTGCCACCAGCAGGGCTCCAGGGGCTGGGCGGAGGGGCAATCAGCCCCAGCATTTT.

This clonotype has at least ten counts. Because this beta chain is a stray read in a library intended to capture alpha chains, its abundance should not be given much weight. The chain carries TRBV5-1 and TRBJ2-3, with 7 bases aligning to TRBD2. Germline V CDR1 and CDR2: SGHRS, YFSETQ. The CDR3 consists of 14 residues. The V segment lost 2 bases and the J segment 4 bases; nucleotides outside the gene matches: 4. The CDR3 sequence: CASSFSTSPDTQYF. The CDR3 coding sequence is TGCGCCAGCAGCTTTTCGACTAGCCCAGATACGCAGTATTTT. The full variable domain, completed using reference TRBV5-1 and TRBJ2-3, is KAGVTQTPRYLIKTRGQQVTLSCSPISGHRSVSWYQQTPGQGLQFLFEYFSETQRNKGNFPGRFSGRQFSNSRSEMNVSTLELGDSALYLCASSFSTSPDTQYFGPGTRLTVL.

With respect to this clonotype: This may be a read error, as it is one base from a much larger clone. A library prepared for alpha chains yielded this beta chain as an off-target read; its size is of little meaning. This chain uses TRBV5-4 with TRBJ2-3; unclear D gene. Germline CDR1 and CDR2: SGHNT and YYREEE (reference sequence). This CDR3 is 14 amino acids long. V was clipped by 7 bases and J by 2 bases, with 14 bases between them. CDR3 sequence reads: CASGSSLDTDTQYF. The CDR3 coding sequence is TGTGCCAGCGGCTCCTCTCTAGACACAGATACGCAGTATTTT.

In its sample, this clonotype was seen many times. This beta chain is a stray read from a library made for alpha chains; its abundance is not meaningful. The gene calls are TRBV27 and TRBJ2-7, with D uncertain. The CDR3 covers 14 residues. Per germline, CDR1 MNHEY and CDR2 SMNVEV (reference sequence). The germline V and J ends were trimmed by 2 bases and 2 bases, with 10 bases remaining between them. In DNA, the CDR3 is TGTGCCAGCAGTTTAGCCTCAGATGCCTACGAGCAGTACTTC. It translates to CASSLASDAYEQYF.

This clonotype was counted ten times or more. Little can be read into the size of this beta chain, an off-target read in a library designed for alpha chains. The chain recombines TRBV7-2 with TRBJ2-4, with D tentatively TRBD1 or TRBD2 (6 bases each). V was cut by 6 bases and J by 7 bases, with 13 bases left in between. Looked up from germline, CDR1 is SGHTA and CDR2 is FQGNSA. The CDR3 sequence is 13 residues long. CDR3 in DNA: TGTGCCAGCAGTCCTGAGGGGGGTAACATTCAGTACTTC. Protein: CASSPEGGNIQYF.

This clonotype occurred many times. The library was prepared for alpha chains; this beta chain is a stray read, so its frequency means little. This chain joins TRBV29-1 and TRBJ1-2, with 9 bases matching TRBD1. The CDR3 is 13 amino acids. Germline V gene data show CDR1 as SQVTM and CDR2 as ANQGSEA. The V segment lost 4 bases and the J segment 10 bases; nucleotides outside the gene matches: 10. CDR3 DNA sequence: TGCAGCGTTGGGGCTGGACAGGGGAGGGACTACACCTTC. It yields the protein CSVGAGQGRDYTF. Variable domain in full (rest from reference TRBV29-1 and TRBJ1-2): SAVISQKPSRDICQRGTSLTIQCQVDSQVTMMFWYRQQPGQSLTLIATANQGSEATYESGFVIDKFPISRPNLTFSTLTVSNMSPEDSSIYLCSVGAGQGRDYTFGSGTRLTVV.

As for this clonotype: Since the library was made to target alpha chains, this beta chain is a stray read and its abundance is not meaningful. The rearrangement joins TRBV7-7 to TRBJ2-5, with 10 positions matching TRBD1. V trimming: 5 bases; J trimming: 2 bases; junction bases outside the gene matches: 5. The CDR3 length is 15 residues. Germline V lookup: CDR1 SSHAT, CDR2 FNYEAQ (reference sequence). The CDR3 region has the DNA TGTGCCAGCAGCCGAGGGACAGGGGCACAAGAGACCCAGTACTTC. Its translation is CASSRGTGAQETQYF. The whole variable domain, filled in from reference TRBV7-7 and TRBJ2-5, reads GAGVSQSPRYKVTKRGQDVTLRCDPISSHATLYWYQQALGQGPEFLTYFNYEAQPDKSGLPSDRFSAERPEGSISTLTIQRTEQRDSAMYRCASSRGTGAQETQYFGPGTRLLVL.

This clonotype was seen many times. Being off target in a library aimed at alpha chains, this beta chain has a size of little meaning. The gene calls are TRBV7-2 and TRBJ1-1, with D perhaps matching TRBD1 (6 bases). From germline, CDR1 is SGHTA and CDR2 FQGNSA. Trimming left V 6 bases short and J 6 bases short, with 17 bases between. The CDR3 consists of 14 residues. CDR3 nucleotide sequence: TGTGCCAGCAGATTGCAACAGGGAGGGGCTGAAGCTTTCTTT. Its protein product is CASRLQQGGAEAFF.

This clonotype has a single count. This may be a read error: a much more frequent sequence differs by one nucleotide. Lacking the conserved final phenylalanine or tryptophan, this CDR3 likely reflects a read error. The DNA is omitted, as the CDR3 cannot be located on it reliably, and the CDR3 follows TCRdb's listing. This beta chain turned up in a library designed for alpha chains; as an off-target read, its abundance says little. The chain is built from TRBV4-2 and TRBJ2-7; the listed D gene, TRBD1, was not tested against the DNA. Per germline, CDR1 LGHNA and CDR2 YNFKEQ. The CDR3 totals 9 residues, both ends included. This CDR3 reads CASILYPGQ.